One sample yielded the 32 T cell receptor beta chains listed below, sequenced in a study of neurological immune-mediated disorders. Each CDR3 protein is one row after TCRdb ran MiXCR on the 5' RACE reads. The profile covers over 15,000 distinct CDR3 sequences, with around a quarter appearing a single time and roughly 34% taken by the ten largest. Sequencing was done on a sample of PBMCs. These receptors were obtained from a man aged 45-60 years with HTLV-1-associated myelopathy (HAM/TSP).

The rearrangement uses TRBV7-9 and TRBJ2-5; 9 positions match TRBD1. The CDR3 length is 14 residues. Germline CDR1 and CDR2: SEHNR and FQNEAQ (reference sequence). V shed 5 bases and J 5 bases; nucleotides not matched to a gene: 6. CDR3 loop: CASSPTGGAETQYF. In DNA, the CDR3 is TGTGCCAGCAGCCCTACAGGGGGCGCGGAGACCCAGTACTTC.

The chain combines TRBV5-6 with TRBJ2-3; D is unresolved. This CDR3 region has 16 residues. Trimming cost V 0 bases and J 4 bases, with 15 bases left between them. CDR1 SGHDT and CDR2 YYEEEE come from the germline V gene. The DNA for the CDR3 is TGTGCCAGCAGCTTGGCCGTGGTAACTCGTGCAGATACGCAGTATTTT. As protein: CASSLAVVTRADTQYF.

The chain is built from TRBV4-1 and TRBJ2-7; the D gene is possibly TRBD2 (5 bases). The CDR3 spans 15 residues. Germline V gene sequence: CDR1 MGHRA, CDR2 YSYEKL. V was pared by 5 bases and J by 2 bases, with 16 bases between. The CDR3 spells CASSFGGSGTYEQYF. CDR3 nucleotide sequence: TGCGCCAGCAGCTTTGGAGGCAGTGGAACCTACGAGCAGTACTTC.

This clonotype was detected only a few times. The chain joins TRBV5-1 to TRBJ2-7; 9 bases fit TRBD1. Germline V gene lookup returns CDR1 SGHRS and CDR2 YFSETQ. J lost 4 bases, V lost 5 bases, and 7 bases had no gene match. CDR3 length: 14 amino acids. This CDR3 reads CASRAGTGMYEQYF. As DNA, the CDR3 is TGCGCCAGCAGAGCCGGGACAGGGATGTACGAGCAGTACTTC.

The V call is TRBV5-5, the J call TRBJ1-6; no definite D call. The CDR3 runs to 15 residues. V lost 3 bases and J 7 bases, leaving 14 bases between the germline ends. The germline gives CDR1 SGHKS, CDR2 YYEKEE (reference sequence). Here the CDR3 DNA reads TGTGCCAGCAGCTCCTGGACCTTAGGAAATTCACCCCTCCACTTT. Protein product: CASSSWTLGNSPLHF.

The chain has TRBV3-1 and TRBJ2-7; D gene uncertain. Trimming took 0 bases from V and 4 from J, leaving 10 bases between them. CDR3 length: 14 amino acids. Germline assignment: CDR1 LGHDT and CDR2 YNNKEL (reference sequence). DNA of the CDR3: TGTGCCAGCAGCCAAGATCTTAGGCATTACGAGCAGTACTTC. This encodes CASSQDLRHYEQYF.

The genes are TRBV20-1 and TRBJ2-1; D is unresolved. Trimming cost V 3 bases and J 8 bases, with 14 bases left between them. Germline CDR1 is DFQATT and CDR2 is SNEGSKA (reference sequence). The CDR3 length is 13 residues. The CDR3 sequence is CSASLTSQDEQFF. The CDR3 coding sequence is TGCAGTGCTAGTCTAACCAGTCAGGATGAGCAGTTCTTC.

This clonotype occurred many times. This chain connects TRBV5-5 to TRBJ2-3; D is unresolved. The CDR3 has 15 amino acids. Germline V gene data show CDR1 as SGHKS and CDR2 as YYEKEE (reference sequence). The V end was cut by 0 bases, the J end by 2 bases, with 10 bases between. In nucleotides, the CDR3 is TGTGCCAGCAGCTTGGCGTCAGGATACACAGATACGCAGTATTTT. This encodes CASSLASGYTDTQYF. Filled out from reference TRBV5-5 and TRBJ2-3, the complete variable domain reads DAGVTQSPTHLIKTRGQQVTLRCSPISGHKSVSWYQQVLGQGPQFIFQYYEKEERGRGNFPDRFSARQFPNYSSELNVNALLLGDSALYLCASSLASGYTDTQYFGPGTRLTVL.

V is TRBV5-1 and J is TRBJ2-3; 11 bases align to TRBD2. The CDR3 consists of 16 residues. The V and J ends lost 4 bases and 2 bases, in that order; junction bases with no gene match: 6. Germline CDR1 SGHRS, CDR2 YFSETQ. This CDR3 reads CASSGGTSGLTDTQYF. The DNA of the CDR3 is TGCGCCAGCAGCGGGGGGACTAGCGGTCTCACAGATACGCAGTATTTT.

The chain carries TRBV24-1 and TRBJ2-7; 7 bases fit TRBD1. Germline-derived CDR1 and CDR2 are KGHDR and SFDVKD. V was pared by 7 bases and J by 6 bases, with 14 bases of the junction left unmatched. This CDR3 contains 15 residues. The CDR3 loop is CATSPSRQGSAEQYF. CDR3 DNA sequence: TGTGCCACCAGCCCATCCAGACAGGGATCAGCCGAGCAGTACTTC.

This clonotype was counted ten times or more. V is TRBV13 and J is TRBJ1-1; D unresolved. V was shortened by 4 bases and J by 7 bases, with 10 bases between the two germline ends. The CDR3 totals 12 residues. CDR1 is PRHDT and CDR2 is FYEKMQ in the germline V gene (reference sequence). CDR3 DNA sequence: TGTGCCAGCAGCTCCTACCTACTTGAAGCTTTCTTT. Its translation: CASSSYLLEAFF.

This clonotype has ten or more counts. The chain has TRBV10-1 and TRBJ2-3; D is perhaps TRBD2 (5 bases). This CDR3 region has 16 residues. Germline V gene data show CDR1 as WNHNN and CDR2 as SYGVQD (reference sequence). Trimming removed 0 bases at V and 4 bases at J, with 14 bases between. The CDR3 loop is CASSESIGIGADTQYF. The CDR3, as DNA: TGCGCCAGCAGTGAGTCGATAGGTATCGGGGCAGATACGCAGTATTTT.

The table lists this clonotype with a count of one. The genes are TRBV30 and TRBJ2-5, with no clear D. Germline CDR1 reads GTSNPN; CDR2 reads SVGIG (reference sequence). The CDR3 runs to 13 residues. The ends were cut back, 2 bases at V and 2 bases at J, with 9 bases in the middle. The CDR3 spells CAWSKALQETQYF. As DNA, the CDR3 is TGTGCCTGGAGTAAAGCGCTTCAAGAGACCCAGTACTTC.

This sequence joins TRBV30 and TRBJ2-1, with D perhaps given as TRBD1 or TRBD2 (5 bases each). Germline V CDR1 and CDR2: GTSNPN, SVGIG (reference sequence). The CDR3 runs to 13 residues. Deletions cut 3 bases from V and 5 bases from J, with 11 bases between. CDR3 sequence: CAWRIGAHNEQFF. The CDR3 coding sequence is TGTGCCTGGAGGATCGGGGCTCACAATGAGCAGTTCTTC. Full variable domain (outside the CDR3, taken from reference TRBV30 and TRBJ2-1): SQTIHQWPATLVQPVGSPLSLECTVEGTSNPNLYWYRQAAGRGLQLLFYSVGIGQISSEVPQNLSASRPQDRQFILSSKKLLLSDSGFYLCAWRIGAHNEQFFGPGTRLTVL.

This clonotype has just a few counts. V gene TRBV29-1 combines with J gene TRBJ2-3; 11 bases are shared with TRBD2. The CDR3 contains 17 residues. The V gene's germline CDR1 is SQVTM and CDR2 ANQGSEA. V shed 4 bases, J shed 4 bases, and the junction held 13 bases outside the gene matches. The CDR3 DNA reads as TGCAGCGTTGCGAATAGCGGGGGGGCGGATGGAGCAGATACGCAGTATTTT. It is translated as CSVANSGGADGADTQYF.

A word on this clonotype: A read error may produce the germline difference seen at one junction end. The V gene is TRBV29-1, the J gene TRBJ2-3; possibly TRBD2 for D (5 bases). The CDR3 sequence is 15 residues long. Germline assignment: CDR1 SQVTM and CDR2 ANQGSEA. Written as DNA, the CDR3 is TGCAGCGTTGAAGGAGTGGGAGTGGGCACAGATATGCAGTATTTT. This codes for CSVEGVGVGTDMQYF.

The chain combines TRBV24-1 with TRBJ2-1, with a tentative D call TRBD2 (5 bases). V was pared by 2 bases and J by 9 bases, with 10 bases between. From germline, CDR1 is KGHDR and CDR2 SFDVKD. The CDR3 length is 13 residues. Here the CDR3 reads CATSDSRVPEQFF. The DNA for the CDR3 is TGTGCCACCAGTGATTCGCGGGTACCTGAGCAGTTCTTC.

In its sample, this clonotype was seen many times. This sequence joins TRBV5-1 and TRBJ2-1; D could derive from TRBD1 or TRBD2 (6 bases each). This CDR3 spans 15 amino acids. With 6 bases removed from V and 7 bases from J, the gap between germline ends came to 20 bases. Germline CDR1 and CDR2: SGHRS and YFSETQ. As DNA, the CDR3 is TGCGCCAGCAAAAAGGAAGGGGGGATCCGGAATGAGCAGTTCTTC. It yields the protein CASKKEGGIRNEQFF.

In its sample, this clonotype was seen many times. This chain joins TRBV27 and TRBJ2-3; 10 nucleotides match TRBD2. The V segment lost 5 bases and the J segment 4 bases; nucleotides outside the gene matches: 9. The length of the CDR3 is 16 residues. Germline V CDR1 and CDR2: MNHEY, SMNVEV (reference sequence). The chain's CDR3 is CASSPRIAGGSDTQYF. CDR3 nucleotides: TGTGCCAGCAGTCCCCGGATAGCGGGGGGCTCAGATACGCAGTATTTT.

The chain recombines TRBV20-1 with TRBJ1-1; no firm D call. The CDR3 consists of 11 residues. Trimming shortened V by 3 bases and J by 4 bases, and 6 bases separated the two germline ends. Germline assignment: CDR1 DFQATT and CDR2 SNEGSKA (reference sequence). The CDR3 DNA reads as TGCAGTGCTAGCTCCCGCACTGAAGCTTTCTTT. Translation: CSASSRTEAFF.

The chain couples TRBV5-1 to TRBJ1-1; 10 nucleotides line up with TRBD1. The trim removed 4 bases at V and 4 bases at J, leaving 7 bases unmatched. From germline, CDR1 is SGHRS and CDR2 YFSETQ. CDR3 length: 15 residues. CDR3 protein: CASSPTGGGSTEAFF. CDR3 bases: TGCGCCAGCAGCCCGACAGGGGGCGGGAGCACTGAAGCTTTCTTT.

This clonotype was recorded a few times. The rearrangement links TRBV6-2 or TRBV6-3 to TRBJ2-7, with TRBD2 matching over 8 bases. V trimming: 6 bases; J trimming: 0 bases; junction bases outside the gene matches: 4. CDR1 is MNHEY, CDR2 SVGEGT, per germline. This CDR3 has 14 residues. CDR3 bases: TGTGCCAGCAGCCCTCGGGGGGGCTCCTACGAGCAGTACTTC. It is translated as CASSPRGGSYEQYF.

This clonotype has a count of ten or more. The chain combines TRBV12-3 or TRBV12-4 with TRBJ2-7, with TRBD2 matching 7 bases. The CDR3 runs 16 residues. J was trimmed by 0 bases and V by 6 bases; bases with no gene match: 11. The CDR3 is CASSQWGGGSSYEQYF. The CDR3 nucleotides are TGTGCCAGCAGCCAGTGGGGGGGGGGAAGCTCCTACGAGCAGTACTTC.

This clonotype came up a few times. CDR3 DNA: TGTGCCAGTAGTATTCCCCCCTCTGGGGCCAACGTCCTGACTTTC. The encoded protein is CASSIPPSGANVLTF. The chain uses TRBV19 and TRBJ2-6; no definite D call. The CDR3 is made up of 15 amino acids. Germline CDR1 reads LNHDA; CDR2 reads SQIVND (reference sequence). V gave up 3 bases and J gave up 0 bases, with 6 bases separating them.

This clonotype has at least ten counts. The rearrangement links TRBV5-1 to TRBJ2-7; D may be TRBD1 (8 bases). Trimming left V 3 bases short and J 3 bases short, with 13 bases between. This CDR3 has 14 amino acids. From germline, CDR1 is SGHRS and CDR2 YFSETQ. This chain's CDR3 is CASSSTGEGYEQYF. DNA for the CDR3: TGCGCCAGCAGCTCGACAGGGGAGGGCTACGAGCAGTACTTC.

This clonotype occurred many times. The rearrangement uses TRBV20-1 and TRBJ1-5; D gene ambiguous. Between the trimmed V and J ends, which lost 5 bases and 0 bases, there was a span of 14 bases. The CDR3 loop spans 15 amino acids. Germline-derived CDR1 and CDR2 are DFQATT and SNEGSKA (reference sequence). CDR3 DNA sequence: TGCAGTGCTCCAACGGCCATTGGTAGCAATCAGCCCCAGCATTTT. Its translation: CSAPTAIGSNQPQHF.

This clonotype was picked up one time. The rearrangement uses TRBV10-2 and TRBJ1-1, with 7 bases matching TRBD1. The CDR3 length is 13 residues. The V segment lost 8 bases and the J segment 0 bases; nucleotides outside the gene matches: 3. Germline V gene lookup returns CDR1 WSHSY and CDR2 SAAADI. CDR3: CASCGTVNTEAFF. The CDR3 region has the DNA TGCGCCAGCTGCGGGACAGTGAACACTGAAGCTTTCTTT.

This clonotype was picked up a small number of times. The genes are TRBV20-1 and TRBJ1-1; D call uncertain. This CDR3 has 13 amino acids. V lost 1 base, J lost 9 bases, and 15 bases lay in between. In germline, CDR1 is DFQATT, CDR2 SNEGSKA (reference sequence). The CDR3 sequence is CSARGVTTYKAFF. CDR3 nucleotides: TGCAGTGCTAGAGGGGTGACAACTTACAAAGCTTTCTTT.

Many counts were recorded for this clonotype. V gene TRBV18 combines with J gene TRBJ1-2; D gene unclear. In germline, CDR1 is KGHSH, CDR2 LQKENI. Trimming shortened V by 0 bases and J by 0 bases, and 11 bases separated the two germline ends. This CDR3 has 16 residues. CDR3 in amino acids: CASSPPSRAANYGYTF. The CDR3 region has the DNA TGTGCCAGCTCACCACCGTCTCGGGCGGCTAACTATGGCTACACCTTC.

The chain combines TRBV28 with TRBJ2-7; D is possibly TRBD2 (6 bases). Germline lookup yields CDR1 MDHEN and CDR2 SYDVKM. Trimming took 8 bases from V and 4 from J, leaving 12 bases between them. The CDR3 runs to 12 residues. The CDR3 nucleotides read TGTGCCAGCGGCCGAGGGAGGTACGAGCAGTACTTC. Translation: CASGRGRYEQYF. The whole variable domain, remainder taken from reference TRBV28 and TRBJ2-7, is DVKVTQSSRYLVKRTGEKVFLECVQDMDHENMFWYRQDPGLGLRLIYFSYDVKMKEKGDIPEGYSVSREKKERFSLILESASTNQTSMYLCASGRGRYEQYFGPGTRLTVT.

The chain is built from TRBV30 and TRBJ2-2; the D is unclear. There are 13 residues in the CDR3. Trimming removed 6 bases from V and 6 bases from J, with 14 bases in between. Germline assignment: CDR1 GTSNPN and CDR2 SVGIG (reference sequence). The CDR3 bases are TGTGCCTGTTCGAAGGGCGTGCCCGGGGAGCTGTTTTTT. It translates to CACSKGVPGELFF.

The J gene is TRBJ2-2, the V gene TRBV20-1, with 13 bases that match TRBD2. The CDR3 is 20 amino acids. Germline CDR1 and CDR2: DFQATT and SNEGSKA (reference sequence). Unmatched junction bases numbered 11, after V lost 1 base and J lost 0 bases. This chain's CDR3 is CSARGVTSGGSRANTGELFF. The CDR3 region has the DNA TGCAGTGCTAGAGGTGTGACTAGCGGGGGGTCCCGCGCGAACACCGGGGAGCTGTTTTTT.